The rows below give T cell receptor beta chains drawn from one sample of a study of neurological immune-mediated disorders. TCRdb reprocessed the 5' RACE reads with MiXCR, giving one entry per CDR3 protein. Seen here are approximately 58,000 distinct CDR3 sequences, over 10% observed once, and the top ten hold approximately 2%. The sequencing sample was made of PBMCs. These receptors came from a man in his sixties in good health. Both conserved end residues are part of each CDR3. The D gene is left open where the match is weak. Clone size is given for some rows only: seen once, a few or many times, or a class if the clone is expanded.

TRBJ1-2 TRBV12-3/TRBV12-4 TRBD1 many TGTGCCAGCAGACTTGGACAGGGGCCGGGGGGCTACACCTTC CASRLGQGPGGYTF
TRBJ2-7 TRBV20-1 - medium-sized TGCAGTGCTGTCGGGATCCCGTCCTACGAGCAGTACTTC CSAVGIPSYEQYF
TRBJ1-1 TRBV11-2 - - TGTGCCAGCAGCGTCAGGGGCGTGAACACTGAAGCTTTCTTT CASSVRGVNTEAFF
TRBJ2-3 TRBV6-4 TRBD2 many TGTGCCAGCAGTGCGGCTAGCGGGGGCACAGATACGCAGTATTTT CASSAASGGTDTQYF
TRBJ1-4 TRBV25-1 - many TGTGCCAGCAGCGGGAACCTACGGGGCGGGGAAAAACTGTTTTTT CASSGNLRGGEKLFF
TRBJ1-1 TRBV6-2/TRBV6-3 TRBD1 - TGTGCCAGAAGACCCCAGGGGGCCGAGATGGAGACTGAAGCTTTCTTT CARRPQGAEMETEAFF
TRBJ2-3 TRBV12-3/TRBV12-4 TRBD2 - TGTGCCAGCAGTTTAGGACTAGCGGGGTATTCAGATACGCAGTATTTT CASSLGLAGYSDTQYF
TRBJ1-6 TRBV7-2 TRBD1 many TGTGCCAGCAGCTCTGGGACAGGGGGCAGATCACCCCTCCACTTT CASSSGTGGRSPLHF
TRBJ1-5 TRBV6-5 TRBD1 many TGTGCCAGCAGGGGGACAGCTAGCAATCAGCCCCAGCATTTT CASRGTASNQPQHF
TRBJ1-5 TRBV12-3/TRBV12-4 - many TGTGCCAGCAGTCTGGGGGCCTATCAGCCCCAGCATTTT CASSLGAYQPQHF
TRBJ2-3 TRBV5-1 - many TGCGCCAGCAGCGACCGCGGCGGCACAGATACGCAGTATTTT CASSDRGGTDTQYF
TRBJ2-3 TRBV7-2 TRBD2 many TGTGCCAGCAGGGAGAGCGGGGGAAGCACAGATACGCAGTATTTT CASRESGGSTDTQYF
TRBJ1-5 TRBV6-5 - many TGTGCCAGCAGTTACTCACCGGCAAGCAATCAGCCCCAGCATTTT CASSYSPASNQPQHF
TRBJ1-1 TRBV24-1 - many TGTGCCACCAAGGCCAGGGGTGGCACTGAAGCTTTCTTT CATKARGGTEAFF